The clone carrying this TCR beta chain occurred once. This entry is derived from a study of blood T cell repertoires in COVID-19. In the study overall: Specimens from acute and convalescent COVID-19 originated in the United States, Italy and Spain. From T cells, B-cell-depleted T cells, or PBMCs came the material, which was cDNA or gDNA.

Per germline, CDR1 SNHLY and CDR2 FYNNEI. The CDR3 spans 14 residues. The V and J ends lost 11 bases and 2 bases, in that order; junction bases with no gene match: 10. Libraries were prepared by immunoSEQ multiplex PCR; TCRdb keeps only in-frame clonotypes and omits some of them. This sample has 150,000 to 200,000 clones, with roughly 84% found just once. The receptor comes from a woman over 75 with active or convalescent COVID-19. The material sequenced was peripheral blood. The genes are TRBV2 and TRBJ2-3; TRBD2 matches at 7 bases. The CDR3 sequence: CAGSGWDLTDTQYF. CDR3 DNA sequence: TGTGCCGGTAGCGGGTGGGACCTCACAGATACGCAGTATTTT.